Here is one TCR beta chain with its context. Its recognized antigen is unknown. Nothing much larger sits one base from this clone, and base qualities are not available. This entry comes from a study of T-cell reconstitution after alpha-beta-depleted transplantation in children (dated by TCRdb to the mid-2010s). Looking at the study overall: The study quantitatively tracked T-cell immune reconstitution after TCRalphabeta/CD19-depleted allogeneic hematopoietic cell transplantation in children using TCR repertoire profiling. Study-wide conclusions, independent of this receptor: In some patients, high TCRbeta diversity at day 60 was attributed to recipient T cells and intrathymic progenitors that had survived conditioning. Over the following months the frequencies of hyperexpanded clones went down, and after one year T-cell counts and TCRbeta diversity were mostly credited to newly produced T cells. About two months after transplant, the apparently early recovery of alphabetaT-cell counts reportedly depended on just several hundred clones that had expanded rapidly and came from non-depleted graft cells.

As encoded in the germline V gene, CDR1 is MGHDK while CDR2 is SYGVNS. From its cysteine to its phenylalanine, the CDR3 spans 16 amino acids. Kept here is only the CDR3 DNA, which spans 48 bases and is read in frame from base 1. Cut back by 3 bases and 1 base, the V and J ends lie 12 bases apart. Library creation used PCR. Instrument on record: Illumina HiSeq 2500. To normalize quantification of the TCRbeta repertoire, the TCR libraries were built with molecular barcoding that relied on unique molecular identifiers. TCRdb cleaned the public reads at Q25 with fastp, built clones with MiXCR and kept in-frame beta chains. When rows share a CDR3 protein, they turn into one entry using the most common DNA and genes. Counted in this sample were a few hundred thousand distinct CDR3 sequences; approximately 20% of them appeared once. The top ten clonotypes cover around 9.9% of the sample. The treatment or condition label on this specimen signifies: allogeneic hematopoietic cell transplantation with graft depleted of TCRalphabeta T cells and CD19 B cells. TCRalphabeta/CD19-depleted allogeneic hematopoietic cell grafts were given to the transplant recipients, all of whom were children.

The sequence is built from TRBV25-1 and TRBJ1-4; a confident D gene designation cannot be given. Sequencing used PBMCs, mostly from graft donor cells, obtained 180 days after TCRalphabeta/CD19-depleted stem cell transplant. This receptor was identified in a male patient under 18 who had a stem cell transplant for acute lymphoblastic leukemia, so the T cells may come from the graft donor. The CDR3 reads as follows: CASSDGFSRTNEKLFF. Read as DNA, the sequence is TGTGCCAGCAGTGATGGTTTCAGTAGAACTAATGAAAAACTGTTTTTT.